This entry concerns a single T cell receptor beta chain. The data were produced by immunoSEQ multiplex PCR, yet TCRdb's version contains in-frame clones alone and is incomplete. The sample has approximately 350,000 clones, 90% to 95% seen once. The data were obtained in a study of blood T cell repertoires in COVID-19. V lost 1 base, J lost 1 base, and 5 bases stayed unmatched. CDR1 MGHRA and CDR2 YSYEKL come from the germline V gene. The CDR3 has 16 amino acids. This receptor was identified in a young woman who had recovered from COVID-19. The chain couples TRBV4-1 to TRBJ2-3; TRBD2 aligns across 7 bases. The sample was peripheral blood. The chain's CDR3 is CASSQGRERRTDTQYF. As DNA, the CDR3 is TGCGCCAGCAGCCAAGGGCGGGAGAGGCGCACAGATACGCAGTATTTT.